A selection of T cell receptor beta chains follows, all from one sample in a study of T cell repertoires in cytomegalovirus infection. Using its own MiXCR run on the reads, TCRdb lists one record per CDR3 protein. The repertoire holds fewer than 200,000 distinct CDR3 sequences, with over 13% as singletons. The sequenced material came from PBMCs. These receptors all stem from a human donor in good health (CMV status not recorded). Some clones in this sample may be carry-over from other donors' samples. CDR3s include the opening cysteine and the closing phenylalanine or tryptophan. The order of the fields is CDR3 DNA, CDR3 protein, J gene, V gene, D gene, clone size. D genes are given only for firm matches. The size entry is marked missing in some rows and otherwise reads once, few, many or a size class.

CDR3 DNA: TGTGCCAGTAGTGTGACAGGGAGGAATGAGCAGTTCTTC; CDR3 protein: CASSVTGRNEQFF; J gene: TRBJ2-1; V gene: TRBV19; D gene: -; clone size: few
CDR3 DNA: TGTGCCAGCAGTACCTTAGGGACTAGTCGGGATCGGAGCAATGAGCAGTTCTTC; CDR3 protein: CASSTLGTSRDRSNEQFF; J gene: TRBJ2-1; V gene: TRBV6-2/TRBV6-3; D gene: TRBD2; clone size: many
CDR3 DNA: TGTGCCTCAGAGCGGGCTCCCCCCTACGAGCAGTACTTC; CDR3 protein: CASERAPPYEQYF; J gene: TRBJ2-7; V gene: TRBV28; D gene: -; clone size: few
CDR3 DNA: TGCAGCGCCCAAAGTGGGTATGGCAGGGATGGCTACACCTTC; CDR3 protein: CSAQSGYGRDGYTF; J gene: TRBJ1-2; V gene: TRBV29-1; D gene: -; clone size: many
CDR3 DNA: TGTGCCAGCAGCCCCCCGGGACTAGCGGGGGTTTACAATGAGCAGTTCTTC; CDR3 protein: CASSPPGLAGVYNEQFF; J gene: TRBJ2-1; V gene: TRBV9; D gene: TRBD2; clone size: few
CDR3 DNA: TGTGCCAGCAGTCTGCCCTCGGCCTACAATGAGCAGTTCTTC; CDR3 protein: CASSLPSAYNEQFF; J gene: TRBJ2-1; V gene: TRBV6-1; D gene: -; clone size: many
CDR3 DNA: TGTGCCAGCAGTTACTCGGGAACCACCTACGAGCAGTACTTC; CDR3 protein: CASSYSGTTYEQYF; J gene: TRBJ2-7; V gene: TRBV6-2/TRBV6-3; D gene: -; clone size: -
CDR3 DNA: TGTGCCAGCAGCCATGCCACCGGGACTAGCGGAACCACGCCATTTTTT; CDR3 protein: CASSHATGTSGTTPFF; J gene: TRBJ2-3; V gene: TRBV7-2; D gene: TRBD2; clone size: many
CDR3 DNA: TGTGCCAGCAGCTCGACCGGGGCGCAAGAGACCCAGTACTTC; CDR3 protein: CASSSTGAQETQYF; J gene: TRBJ2-5; V gene: TRBV7-3; D gene: -; clone size: many
CDR3 DNA: TGTGCCAGCAGTCCTCCACAGGGAATCGGTCCTGAAGCTTTCTTT; CDR3 protein: CASSPPQGIGPEAFF; J gene: TRBJ1-1; V gene: TRBV28; D gene: -; clone size: many
CDR3 DNA: TGTGCCAGCAGCTTAGACAGGGTCGGCAATGAGCAGTTCTTC; CDR3 protein: CASSLDRVGNEQFF; J gene: TRBJ2-1; V gene: TRBV7-8; D gene: -; clone size: many
CDR3 DNA: TGTGCCAGCAGCCTCCGGGACAGGGTCACTGAAGCTTTCTTT; CDR3 protein: CASSLRDRVTEAFF; J gene: TRBJ1-1; V gene: TRBV7-2; D gene: TRBD1; clone size: many
CDR3 DNA: TGTGCCAGCAGCCCCCGACCTGGTGAGAGGAATGAGCAGTTCTTC; CDR3 protein: CASSPRPGERNEQFF; J gene: TRBJ2-1; V gene: TRBV7-3; D gene: -; clone size: many
CDR3 DNA: TGTGCCAGCAGACCCAACAGGGGACAGCCCCAGCATTTT; CDR3 protein: CASRPNRGQPQHF; J gene: TRBJ1-5; V gene: TRBV28; D gene: TRBD1; clone size: many
CDR3 DNA: TGCGCCAGCAAGGAGGAGGGACAGGGGAATGAAAAACTGTTTTTT; CDR3 protein: CASKEEGQGNEKLFF; J gene: TRBJ1-4; V gene: TRBV5-1; D gene: TRBD1; clone size: few
CDR3 DNA: TGCAGTGCTAGGGGTCCTGAGGGGAAGAACACTGAAGCTTTCTTT; CDR3 protein: CSARGPEGKNTEAFF; J gene: TRBJ1-1; V gene: TRBV20-1; D gene: -; clone size: few
CDR3 DNA: TGTGCCAGCAGTTTATTGCAGGGGTCTGAAAAACTGTTTTTT; CDR3 protein: CASSLLQGSEKLFF; J gene: TRBJ1-4; V gene: TRBV28; D gene: -; clone size: many
CDR3 DNA: TGTGCCAGCAGCCCTACCCCCACCCAAGAGACCCAGTACTTC; CDR3 protein: CASSPTPTQETQYF; J gene: TRBJ2-5; V gene: TRBV7-2; D gene: -; clone size: many
CDR3 DNA: TGTGCCAGCAGCTCCCCCGGGACAGGCGACTATGGCTACACCTTC; CDR3 protein: CASSSPGTGDYGYTF; J gene: TRBJ1-2; V gene: TRBV7-3; D gene: TRBD1; clone size: many
CDR3 DNA: TGTGCCAGCAGCTTAGGATGGGACCCGAGAACTGAAGCTTTCTTT; CDR3 protein: CASSLGWDPRTEAFF; J gene: TRBJ1-1; V gene: TRBV7-9; D gene: -; clone size: few
CDR3 DNA: TGTGCCAGCAGCTTCCTGACAGATACGCAGTATTTT; CDR3 protein: CASSFLTDTQYF; J gene: TRBJ2-3; V gene: TRBV7-8; D gene: -; clone size: many
CDR3 DNA: TGTGCCAGCAGCCGGACCAAAAGCGGATACACAGATACGCAGTATTTT; CDR3 protein: CASSRTKSGYTDTQYF; J gene: TRBJ2-3; V gene: TRBV7-2; D gene: -; clone size: many
CDR3 DNA: TGCAGTGCTCCGACAAGGAGCTACACCTTC; CDR3 protein: CSAPTRSYTF; J gene: TRBJ1-2; V gene: TRBV20-1; D gene: -; clone size: few
CDR3 DNA: TGCGCCAGCAGCTTGGGACCGGGAGGGTCCTACGAGCAGTACTTC; CDR3 protein: CASSLGPGGSYEQYF; J gene: TRBJ2-7; V gene: TRBV5-1; D gene: TRBD2; clone size: -
CDR3 DNA: TGTGCCAGCAGCTTAACGGGCAGGGTAAGGACCTACGAGCAGTACTTC; CDR3 protein: CASSLTGRVRTYEQYF; J gene: TRBJ2-7; V gene: TRBV7-2; D gene: -; clone size: -
CDR3 DNA: TGCAGCGCCGACAGGGCAGCTGAAGCTTTCTTT; CDR3 protein: CSADRAAEAFF; J gene: TRBJ1-1; V gene: TRBV29-1; D gene: TRBD1; clone size: -
CDR3 DNA: TGTGCCAGCAGCTTGGCAGGGGGCAACTACAATGAGCAGTTCTTC; CDR3 protein: CASSLAGGNYNEQFF; J gene: TRBJ2-1; V gene: TRBV7-2; D gene: TRBD1; clone size: many